This T cell receptor beta chain was found in a study of blood T cell repertoires in COVID-19. Data came from immunoSEQ multiplex PCR; TCRdb stores just in-frame clones and leaves some out. The top ten clones hold about 2% of a sample with fewer than 350,000 clones, about 85% of them seen once. The source of this sequence is a woman aged 30 to 39 who had been exposed to COVID-19. Sequencing input: PBMCs or T cells enriched from blood (not recorded which).

CDR3 DNA sequence: TGTGCCAGTAGTGGGCAGGGCCAAGGCTACACCTTC. Translating gives CASSGQGQGYTF. The chain employs TRBV19 and TRBJ1-2; D might be TRBD1 (5 bases). Germline loops: CDR1 LNHDA, CDR2 SQIVND (reference sequence). The CDR3 has 12 amino acids. V was pared by 5 bases and J by 8 bases, with 12 bases between.